The 17 T cell receptor beta chains reported below all come from one sample, sequenced in a study of blood T cell repertoires in COVID-19 (dated by TCRdb to about 2020). Library preparation was by the immunoSEQ multiplex PCR assay. TCRdb retrieved this table from immuneACCESS and kept in-frame rearrangements only. Not all clones are present; in checked studies, unresolved V genes account for under half, and no reason is known for the remainder. The sample contains 170,000 or so clones, roughly 84% of them found a single time. Of the sample, 1.5% to 1.7% is held by the ten largest clones. Material: peripheral blood. These receptor sequences come from a human donor in a cohort sampled during active COVID-19.

This clone was observed once. The chain recombines TRBV12-3 or TRBV12-4 with TRBJ2-7; D is uncertain. This CDR3 has 13 residues. V lost 6 bases to trimming and J lost 0 bases, with 9 bases between them. Here the CDR3 reads CASRLGPSYEQYF. The CDR3 DNA is TGTGCCAGCAGGCTCGGTCCCTCCTACGAGCAGTACTTC.

The chain couples TRBV6-1 to TRBJ2-5; TRBD2 agrees at 10 bases. The trim removed 1 base at V and 4 bases at J, leaving 12 bases unmatched. The V gene's germline CDR1 is MNHNS and CDR2 SASEGT. This CDR3 comprises 18 residues. CDR3 nucleotides: TGTGCCAGCAGTGAAGGCGCTAGCGGGGGCCGTGGGGGAGAGACCCAGTACTTC. Its protein is CASSEGASGGRGGETQYF.

CDR3 amino acids: CASSWTGGEQYF. For the CDR3, the DNA is TGTGCCAGCAGCTGGACAGGGGGCGAGCAGTACTTC. The V and J genes are TRBV7-8 and TRBJ2-7; 10 bases line up with TRBD1. Looked up from germline, CDR1 is SGHVS and CDR2 is FQNEAQ. CDR3 length: 12 residues. The trim removed 4 bases at V and 6 bases at J, leaving 0 bases unmatched.

V gene TRBV5-1 combines with J gene TRBJ2-7; 7 bases line up with TRBD1. Germline V lookup: CDR1 SGHRS, CDR2 YFSETQ. The CDR3 length is 14 residues. V shed 4 bases and J 3 bases; nucleotides not matched to a gene: 7. CDR3 sequence (DNA): TGCGCCAGCAGCCCGGGACAGTCGTACTACGAGCAGTACTTC. Translated, it gives CASSPGQSYYEQYF.

In its sample, this clone was seen a few times. This sample also contains other DNA sequences that code for the same CDR3. The rearrangement joins TRBV5-1 to TRBJ1-1; D may be TRBD1 (5 bases). Trimming pared 4 bases from V and 4 bases from J, leaving 11 bases between. CDR1 and CDR2 (germline): SGHRS, YFSETQ. This CDR3 comprises 13 residues. As DNA, the CDR3 is TGCGCCAGCAGCCTTGGGGGGAGCACTGAAGCTTTCTTT. This sequence encodes CASSLGGSTEAFF. Variable domain in full (rest from reference TRBV5-1 and TRBJ1-1): KAGVTQTPRYLIKTRGQQVTLSCSPISGHRSVSWYQQTPGQGLQFLFEYFSETQRNKGNFPGRFSGRQFSNSRSEMNVSTLELGDSALYLCASSLGGSTEAFFGQGTRLTVV.

The V gene is TRBV9, the J gene TRBJ1-2; D unclear. V was trimmed by 0 bases and J by 8 bases, leaving 8 bases between them. Germline V gives CDR1 SGDLS, CDR2 YYNGEE. The CDR3 spans 12 residues. CDR3 residues: CASSVVREGYTF. CDR3 sequence (DNA): TGTGCCAGCAGCGTAGTCCGAGAGGGCTACACCTTC.

CDR3 loop: CASADRGSGNTIYF. The CDR3 DNA sequence: TGTGCCAGCGCGGACAGGGGCTCTGGAAACACCATATATTTT. V gene TRBV28 combines with J gene TRBJ1-3, with 9 bases lining up with TRBD1. This CDR3 is 14 amino acids long. Germline CDR1 is MDHEN and CDR2 is SYDVKM. The V and J ends lost 8 bases and 0 bases, in that order; junction bases with no gene match: 2.

The V and J genes are TRBV4-3 and TRBJ2-7; 10 nucleotides agree with TRBD2. From germline, CDR1 is LGHNA and CDR2 YSLEER. V was pared by 4 bases and J by 3 bases, with 6 bases of the junction left unmatched. This CDR3 spans 15 amino acids. The CDR3 sequence: CASSPSLAGLYEQYF. In DNA form, the CDR3 reads TGCGCCAGCAGCCCGTCACTAGCGGGGCTCTACGAGCAGTACTTC.

The chain recombines TRBV6-5 with TRBJ2-7; D unresolved. Germline lookup yields CDR1 MNHEY and CDR2 SVGAGI. The V gene lost 3 bases and the J gene lost 6 bases, with 18 bases spanning the gap. This CDR3 is 15 amino acids long. CDR3 coding DNA: TGTGCCAGCAGTTATTTGGCAGGCCCTTACGGCGAGCAGTACTTC. It specifies CASSYLAGPYGEQYF.

The chain recombines TRBV10-2 with TRBJ2-7; weak D call: TRBD1 (6 bases). Germline assignment: CDR1 WSHSY and CDR2 SAAADI. V gave up 0 bases and J gave up 7 bases, with 10 bases separating them. The length of the CDR3 is 13 residues. In nucleotides, the CDR3 is TGCGCCAGCAGTGAGTCAGGGGGTTATGAGCAGTACTTC. Protein product: CASSESGGYEQYF.

The rearrangement joins TRBV19 to TRBJ1-1; D gene uncertain. The CDR3 loop spans 12 amino acids. Germline CDR1 and CDR2: LNHDA and SQIVND (reference sequence). Trimming cost V 6 bases and J 10 bases, with 15 bases left between them. The CDR3 nucleotides are TGTGCCAGTAGAAGGGAGGAACTCGGAGCTTTCTTT. Translating it yields CASRREELGAFF.

The CDR3 region is CASSLSATNYGYTF. CDR3 nucleotide sequence: TGTGCCAGCAGTTTATCGGCCACGAACTATGGCTACACCTTC. V gene TRBV27 combines with J gene TRBJ1-2; no clear D gene. Trimming pared 0 bases from V and 2 bases from J, leaving 7 bases between. CDR1 and CDR2 (germline): MNHEY, SMNVEV (reference sequence). The CDR3 is 14 residues long.

The chain has TRBV7-6 and TRBJ2-7; tentative D call: TRBD1 (5 bases). Trimming removed 2 bases from V and 2 bases from J, with 19 bases in between. The CDR3 consists of 17 residues. Germline CDR1 is SGHVS and CDR2 is FNYEAQ. The CDR3 nucleotides are TGTGCCAGCAGCTTACCGCCGGCCGGGCAGGGAACCTACGAGCAGTACTTC. Its translation is CASSLPPAGQGTYEQYF.

V usage is TRBV5-1 and J usage is TRBJ2-7; 9 bases align to TRBD2. The trim removed 4 bases at V and 3 bases at J, leaving 5 bases unmatched. This CDR3 spans 14 amino acids. Germline V gene sequence: CDR1 SGHRS, CDR2 YFSETQ. CDR3 loop: CASSPVAGVYEQYF. DNA of the CDR3: TGCGCCAGCAGCCCTGTAGCGGGGGTCTACGAGCAGTACTTC.

The chain recombines TRBV15 with TRBJ2-2; 11 bases map to TRBD2. J lost 3 bases, V lost 2 bases, and 2 bases had no gene match. The CDR3 covers 16 residues. Germline CDR1 is LNHNV and CDR2 is YYDKDF (reference sequence). The CDR3 reads CATSRSTSGDTGELFF. CDR3 nucleotides: TGTGCCACCAGCAGATCGACTAGCGGGGACACCGGGGAGCTGTTTTTT.

This sequence joins TRBV18 and TRBJ1-5; tentative D call: TRBD1 (6 bases). This CDR3 comprises 13 residues. Germline CDR1 reads KGHSH; CDR2 reads LQKENI. Trimming pared 8 bases from V and 7 bases from J, leaving 15 bases between. The DNA for the CDR3 is TGTGCCAGCCGCGGGGGGCGCGGACAGCCCCAGCATTTT. It encodes CASRGGRGQPQHF.

This clone came up once. This chain links TRBV4-3 with TRBJ1-4; perhaps TRBD1 as D (6 bases). The length of the CDR3 is 14 residues. Germline V gives CDR1 LGHNA, CDR2 YSLEER. V gave up 3 bases and J gave up 1 base, with 6 bases separating them. CDR3 loop: CASSQTGTNEKLFF. The CDR3 nucleotides read TGCGCCAGCAGCCAGACAGGAACTAATGAAAAACTGTTTTTT.